What follows are 27 T cell receptor beta chains derived from one specimen sequenced in a study of T cells in Graves' hyperthyroidism and ophthalmopathy. Researchers took RNA transcripts and amplified the TCR beta CDR3 regions from them. HTBI primers were used for first-round RT-PCR of the TCR CDR3. TCRdb re-derived calls from the multiplex PCR reads in MiXCR, one entry per CDR3 protein. The sample shows approximately 560,000 distinct CDR3 sequences, about 43% of them seen only once. The material sequenced was peripheral blood or thyroid tissue (not recorded which). All receptors derive from a woman under 30 with Graves' hyperthyroidism.

This clonotype was detected only a few times. This sequence joins TRBV20-1 and TRBJ1-1, with TRBD1 matching 10 bases. This CDR3 is 15 amino acids long. In germline, CDR1 is DFQATT, CDR2 SNEGSKA (reference sequence). V gave up 1 base and J gave up 5 bases; unmatched junction bases: 7. The CDR3 protein is CSARVGGTGATEAFF. CDR3 DNA sequence: TGCAGTGCTAGAGTGGGGGGGACAGGGGCTACTGAAGCTTTCTTT.

About this clonotype: Since a much larger clone is just one base distant, this may be a read error. V and J are TRBV7-9 and TRBJ2-5, with D possibly matching TRBD1 (6 bases). CDR1 SEHNR and CDR2 FQNEAQ come from the germline V gene (reference sequence). The CDR3 totals 15 residues. The germline V and J ends were trimmed by 4 bases and 2 bases, with 14 bases remaining between them. The CDR3 coding sequence is TGTGCCAGCAGCTGGGCGACAGGATTACAAGAGACCCAGTACTTC. Amino acids: CASSWATGLQETQYF.

The V and J genes are TRBV12-3 or TRBV12-4 and TRBJ2-5, with D maybe TRBD1 (5 bases). The CDR3 is 13 residues long. The ends were cut back, 3 bases at V and 4 bases at J, with 9 bases in the middle. CDR3 nucleotides: TGTGCCAGCAGTTTTCAGCAGGGAGAGACCCAGTACTTC. This sequence encodes CASSFQQGETQYF.

The chain links TRBV19 to TRBJ2-7; 9 positions agree with TRBD2. The CDR3 covers 13 residues. The germline V gene encodes CDR1 LNHDA and CDR2 SQIVND (reference sequence). J gave up 5 bases and V 7 bases, and 6 bases lay outside the gene matches. CDR3 DNA: TGTGCCAGTAAGAGGCGGGAGGGGAACGAGCAGTACTTC. Translating it yields CASKRREGNEQYF.

This clonotype was counted many times. This chain links TRBV5-1 with TRBJ1-1; the D is unclear. Germline CDR1 and CDR2: SGHRS and YFSETQ. This CDR3 spans 14 amino acids. Trimming took 0 bases from V and 1 from J, leaving 7 bases between them. CDR3 region: CASSLEQANTEAFF. CDR3 bases: TGCGCCAGCAGCTTGGAGCAGGCGAACACTGAAGCTTTCTTT. The whole variable domain, filled in from reference TRBV5-1 and TRBJ1-1, reads KAGVTQTPRYLIKTRGQQVTLSCSPISGHRSVSWYQQTPGQGLQFLFEYFSETQRNKGNFPGRFSGRQFSNSRSEMNVSTLELGDSALYLCASSLEQANTEAFFGQGTRLTVV.

The genes are TRBV7-2 and TRBJ1-2, with TRBD1 matching 10 bases. The CDR3 totals 14 residues. Germline CDR1 is SGHTA and CDR2 is FQGNSA. V shed 7 bases and J 4 bases; nucleotides not matched to a gene: 6. The CDR3 DNA is TGTGCCAGCATCCTGACAGGGGGCGCCTATGGCTACACCTTC. Amino acid sequence: CASILTGGAYGYTF.

The chain links TRBV15 to TRBJ2-5; 10 positions match TRBD2. Germline V gene sequence: CDR1 LNHNV, CDR2 YYDKDF (reference sequence). Unmatched junction bases numbered 3, after V lost 0 bases and J lost 2 bases. The CDR3 extends over 16 amino acids. For the CDR3, the DNA is TGTGCCACCAGCAGAGAGGCTAGCGGGAGTCAAGAGACCCAGTACTTC. It specifies CATSREASGSQETQYF.

This clonotype came up a few times. The V gene is TRBV12-3 or TRBV12-4, the J gene TRBJ1-5; 7 bases align to TRBD1. The CDR3 sequence is 14 residues long. With 4 bases clipped from V and 8 bases from J, the junction kept 8 bases outside the gene matches. This CDR3 reads CASSSRTGEEPQHF. In nucleotides, the CDR3 is TGTGCCAGCAGTTCAAGGACAGGAGAGGAGCCCCAGCATTTT.

The rearrangement joins TRBV15 to TRBJ1-2; TRBD1 agrees at 11 bases. The trim removed 0 bases at V and 4 bases at J, leaving 10 bases unmatched. Germline V gene lookup returns CDR1 LNHNV and CDR2 YYDKDF (reference sequence). CDR3 length equals 18 residues. CDR3 loop: CATSREAGQGGRIYGYTF. The CDR3 bases are TGTGCCACCAGCAGAGAGGCGGGACAGGGGGGGAGGATCTATGGCTACACCTTC.

This clonotype was seen repeatedly, ten times or more. The rearrangement uses TRBV10-2 and TRBJ2-7, with a tentative D call TRBD1 (6 bases). V gave up 9 bases and J gave up 3 bases, with 15 bases separating them. The germline gives CDR1 WSHSY, CDR2 SAAADI. The CDR3 consists of 13 residues. CDR3 sequence reads: CASQAGDNYEQYF. As DNA, the CDR3 is TGCGCCAGTCAGGCTGGGGACAACTACGAGCAGTACTTC.

The chain recombines TRBV7-9 with TRBJ2-2, with a weak D call TRBD1 (6 bases). Deletions cut 10 bases from V and 7 bases from J, with 16 bases between. CDR3 size: 13 residues. Germline CDR1 reads SEHNR; CDR2 reads FQNEAQ (reference sequence). CDR3: CATQGQGHGELFF. CDR3 in DNA: TGTGCCACTCAGGGTCAGGGGCACGGGGAGCTGTTTTTT.

This chain uses TRBV7-3 with TRBJ1-1; D may be TRBD1 (6 bases). From germline, CDR1 is SGHTA and CDR2 FQGTGA. This CDR3 contains 14 residues. DNA for the CDR3: TGTGCTCCGACAGGAGGGGAACTGAACACTGAAGCTTTCTTT. Protein product: CAPTGGELNTEAFF.

This clonotype turned up a few times. J is TRBJ2-2 and V is TRBV29-1; TRBD2 matches at 7 bases. The CDR3 runs 15 residues. V shed 3 bases and J 5 bases; nucleotides not matched to a gene: 9. The germline V gene encodes CDR1 SQVTM and CDR2 ANQGSEA. The CDR3 protein is CSVEVVGRGTGELFF. The CDR3, as DNA: TGCAGCGTTGAGGTTGTAGGGAGGGGTACCGGGGAGCTGTTTTTT.

The chain links TRBV29-1 to TRBJ1-5, with 7 bases fitting TRBD1. There are 12 residues in the CDR3. V gave up 5 bases and J gave up 14 bases; unmatched junction bases: 12. Germline loops: CDR1 SQVTM, CDR2 ANQGSEA. The CDR3 spells CSVLVGGEVEHF. In DNA form, the CDR3 reads TGCAGCGTTCTCGTAGGGGGCGAGGTCGAGCATTTT.

The chain links TRBV25-1 to TRBJ1-2; 8 bases fit TRBD1. The V gene's germline CDR1 is MGHDK and CDR2 SYGVNS. The ends lost 1 base at V and 8 bases at J; junction bases unmatched: 9. The length of the CDR3 is 15 residues. The CDR3 is CASSEFQGAHRGYTF. The CDR3 bases are TGTGCCAGCAGTGAATTTCAGGGGGCCCACAGGGGCTACACCTTC.

There are a few counts of this clonotype. The V gene is TRBV7-2, the J gene TRBJ2-7; D might be TRBD1 (5 bases). Germline CDR1 SGHTA, CDR2 FQGNSA. Trimming removed 3 bases from V and 2 bases from J, with 14 bases in between. This CDR3 comprises 15 residues. The CDR3 loop reads CASSFGQGRTYEQYF. CDR3 bases: TGTGCCAGCAGCTTCGGTCAGGGCCGTACCTACGAGCAGTACTTC.

This sequence joins TRBV7-9 and TRBJ2-5; D possibly uses TRBD1 or TRBD2 (5 bases each). Trimming removed 5 bases at V and 2 bases at J, with 18 bases between. This CDR3 contains 16 residues. CDR1 and CDR2 from the germline V gene are SEHNR and FQNEAQ (reference sequence). The CDR3, as DNA: TGTGCCAGCAGCCCCAGGGACGGAAACTATCAAGAGACCCAGTACTTC. It specifies CASSPRDGNYQETQYF.

J is TRBJ1-5 and V is TRBV19; D remains unclear. Trimming shortened V by 4 bases and J by 0 bases, and 10 bases separated the two germline ends. Germline lookup yields CDR1 LNHDA and CDR2 SQIVND (reference sequence). This CDR3 is built from 15 residues. CDR3 coding DNA: TGTGCCAGTAGTACGCGCAGAACTAGCAATCAGCCCCAGCATTTT. Encoded protein: CASSTRRTSNQPQHF.

This clonotype was counted a few times. The V gene is TRBV29-1, the J gene TRBJ1-5, with D perhaps TRBD1 (5 bases). In germline, CDR1 is SQVTM, CDR2 ANQGSEA. This CDR3 is built from 12 residues. V was shortened by 6 bases and J by 7 bases, with 13 bases between the two germline ends. The CDR3 DNA reads TGCAGCGTAAGAGCGGGGGGGCAGCCCCAGCATTTT. Translated: CSVRAGGQPQHF.

The rearrangement uses TRBV19 and TRBJ2-7; D is uncertain. This CDR3 is built from 13 residues. V lost 2 bases and J 3 bases, leaving 8 bases between the germline ends. Germline assignment: CDR1 LNHDA and CDR2 SQIVND (reference sequence). DNA of the CDR3: TGTGCCAGTAGTATACCTAACGGCTACGAGCAGTACTTC. This gives the protein CASSIPNGYEQYF.

The V call is TRBV2, the J call TRBJ2-2; 7 nucleotides line up with TRBD1. Germline V gene sequence: CDR1 SNHLY, CDR2 FYNNEI. J was trimmed by 5 bases and V by 7 bases; bases with no gene match: 4. The CDR3 length is 13 residues. CDR3: CASKLQGTGELFF. In DNA form, the CDR3 reads TGTGCCAGCAAACTACAGGGGACCGGGGAGCTGTTTTTT.

This clonotype has a handful of counts. The V and J genes are TRBV7-2 and TRBJ1-1; no clear D. V lost 2 bases and J lost 5, with 15 bases in between. Germline V gene lookup returns CDR1 SGHTA and CDR2 FQGNSA. This CDR3 is built from 15 residues. The CDR3 loop reads CASSLSYPRRTEAFF. DNA of the CDR3: TGTGCCAGCAGCTTAAGTTACCCGAGGAGAACTGAAGCTTTCTTT.

The chain uses TRBV20-1 and TRBJ2-6; 11 bases align to TRBD1. CDR1 DFQATT and CDR2 SNEGSKA come from the germline V gene (reference sequence). The CDR3 has 17 amino acids. The V and J ends lost 1 base and 2 bases, in that order; junction bases with no gene match: 4. CDR3 sequence (DNA): TGCAGTGCTAGAGTGCCGGGACAGGGGGCTGGGGCCAACGTCCTGACTTTC. This codes for CSARVPGQGAGANVLTF.

This clonotype has ten or more counts. This chain joins TRBV2 and TRBJ1-1; TRBD1 aligns across 8 bases. Germline loops: CDR1 SNHLY, CDR2 FYNNEI. V shed 8 bases and J 2 bases; nucleotides not matched to a gene: 10. The CDR3 loop spans 15 amino acids. CDR3 sequence reads: CASPDRANGNTEAFF. The CDR3 nucleotides are TGTGCCAGCCCGGACAGGGCAAATGGAAACACTGAAGCTTTCTTT.

As to this clonotype: Given a much more abundant clone one base away, this may be a read error. V usage is TRBV2 and J usage is TRBJ1-2, with TRBD1 as a possible D gene (5 bases). Germline loops: CDR1 SNHLY, CDR2 FYNNEI. The CDR3 runs 12 residues. V gave up 4 bases and J gave up 8 bases, with 11 bases separating them. CDR3 residues: CASSGQPMGYTF. The CDR3 DNA follows: TGTGCCAGCAGTGGACAGCCCATGGGCTACACCTTC.

Comment on this clonotype: A read error may account for a junction end that differs from germline. The chain carries TRBV10-3 and TRBJ2-5, with a tentative D call TRBD2 (6 bases). Germline CDR1 is ENHRY and CDR2 is SYGVKD. The CDR3 spans 14 residues. CDR3 residues: CANSPRLVQGTQYF. CDR3 DNA: TGTGCCAACAGTCCACGACTAGTTCAAGGGACCCAGTACTTC.

The rearrangement links TRBV24-1 to TRBJ2-7; D is tentatively TRBD1 or TRBD2 (5 bases each). The CDR3 loop spans 13 amino acids. Germline V gives CDR1 KGHDR, CDR2 SFDVKD. V lost 6 bases and J lost 7, with 15 bases in between. CDR3 residues: CATSLGVGREQYF. Written as DNA, the CDR3 is TGTGCCACCAGTTTGGGGGTAGGGCGTGAGCAGTACTTC.